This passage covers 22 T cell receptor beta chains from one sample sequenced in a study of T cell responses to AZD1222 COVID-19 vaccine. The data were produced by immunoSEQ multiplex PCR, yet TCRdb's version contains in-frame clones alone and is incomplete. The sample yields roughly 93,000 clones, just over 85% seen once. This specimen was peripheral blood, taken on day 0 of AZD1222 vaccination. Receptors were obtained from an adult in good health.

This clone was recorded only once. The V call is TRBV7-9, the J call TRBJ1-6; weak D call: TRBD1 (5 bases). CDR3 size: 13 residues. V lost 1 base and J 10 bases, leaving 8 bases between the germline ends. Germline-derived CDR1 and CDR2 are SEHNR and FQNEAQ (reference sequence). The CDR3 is CASSLDGGSPLHF. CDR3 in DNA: TGTGCCAGCAGCTTAGACGGGGGATCACCCCTCCACTTT. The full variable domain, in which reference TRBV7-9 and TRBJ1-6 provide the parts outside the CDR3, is DTGVSQNPRHKITKRGQNVTFRCDPISEHNRLYWYRQTLGQGPEFLTYFQNEAQLEKSRLLSDRFSAERPKGSFSTLEIQRTEQGDSAMYLCASSLDGGSPLHFGNGTRLTVT.

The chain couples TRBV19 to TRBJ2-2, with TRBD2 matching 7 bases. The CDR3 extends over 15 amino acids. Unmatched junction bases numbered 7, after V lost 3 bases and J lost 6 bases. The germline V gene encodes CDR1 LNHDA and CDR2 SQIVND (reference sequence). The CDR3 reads CASSIESGIAGELFF. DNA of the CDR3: TGTGCCAGTAGTATTGAGAGCGGGATAGCCGGGGAGCTGTTTTTT.

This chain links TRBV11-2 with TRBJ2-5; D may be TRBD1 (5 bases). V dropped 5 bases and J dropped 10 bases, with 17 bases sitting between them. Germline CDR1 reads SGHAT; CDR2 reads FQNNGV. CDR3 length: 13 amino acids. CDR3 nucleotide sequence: TGTGCCAGCAGCCCTCGACAGAGAGAGGTCCAGTACTTC. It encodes CASSPRQREVQYF.

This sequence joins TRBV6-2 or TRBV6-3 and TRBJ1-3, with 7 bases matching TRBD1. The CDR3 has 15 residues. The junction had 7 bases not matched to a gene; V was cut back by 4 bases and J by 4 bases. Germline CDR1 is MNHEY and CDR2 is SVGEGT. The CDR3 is CASSSTGVKGNTIYF. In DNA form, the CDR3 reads TGTGCCAGCAGTTCTACAGGGGTCAAAGGAAACACCATATATTTT.

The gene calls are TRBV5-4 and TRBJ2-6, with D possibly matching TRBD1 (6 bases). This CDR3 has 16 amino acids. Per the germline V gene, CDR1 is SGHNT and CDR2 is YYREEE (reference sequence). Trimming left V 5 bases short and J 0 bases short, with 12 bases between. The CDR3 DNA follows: TGTGCCAGCAGTAAGGGGGTTGACTCTGGGGCCAACGTCCTGACTTTC. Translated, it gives CASSKGVDSGANVLTF.

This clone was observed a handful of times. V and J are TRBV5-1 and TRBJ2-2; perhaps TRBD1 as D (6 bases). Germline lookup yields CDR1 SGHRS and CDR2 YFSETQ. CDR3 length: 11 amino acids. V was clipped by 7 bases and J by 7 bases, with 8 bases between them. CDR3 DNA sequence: TGCGCCAGCCGAGGGGGCGGGGAGCTGTTTTTT. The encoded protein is CASRGGGELFF.

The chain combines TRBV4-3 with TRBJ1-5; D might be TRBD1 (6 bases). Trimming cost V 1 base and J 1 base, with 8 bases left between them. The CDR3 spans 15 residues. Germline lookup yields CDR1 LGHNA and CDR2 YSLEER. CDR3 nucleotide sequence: TGCGCCAGCAGCCAAGGCAGGGGCAGCAATCAGCCCCAGCATTTT. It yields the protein CASSQGRGSNQPQHF.

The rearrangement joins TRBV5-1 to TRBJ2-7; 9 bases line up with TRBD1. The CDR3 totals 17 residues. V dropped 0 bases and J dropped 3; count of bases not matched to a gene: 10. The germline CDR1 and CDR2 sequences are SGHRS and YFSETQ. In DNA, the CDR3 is TGCGCCAGCAGCTTGGCCACGACGACAGGGGGTGACTACGAGCAGTACTTC. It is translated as CASSLATTTGGDYEQYF.

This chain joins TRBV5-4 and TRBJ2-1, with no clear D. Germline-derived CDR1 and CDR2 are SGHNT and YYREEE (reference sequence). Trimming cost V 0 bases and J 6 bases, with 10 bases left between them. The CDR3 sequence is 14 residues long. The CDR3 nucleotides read TGTGCCAGCAGCTTGGTAGCAATCCCCAATGAGCAGTTCTTC. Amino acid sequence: CASSLVAIPNEQFF.

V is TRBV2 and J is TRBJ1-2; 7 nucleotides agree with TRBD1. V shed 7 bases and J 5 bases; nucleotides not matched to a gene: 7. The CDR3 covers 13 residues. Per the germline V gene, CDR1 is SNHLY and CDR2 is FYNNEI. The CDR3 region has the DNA TGTGCCAGCAACCATAAGGGGGCGTATGGCTACACCTTC. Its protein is CASNHKGAYGYTF.

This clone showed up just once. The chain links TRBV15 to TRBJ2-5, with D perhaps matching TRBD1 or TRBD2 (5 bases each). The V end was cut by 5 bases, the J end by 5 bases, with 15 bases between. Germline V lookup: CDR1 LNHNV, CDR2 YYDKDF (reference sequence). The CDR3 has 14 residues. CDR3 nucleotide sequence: TGTGCCACCAGCGAACGAGGGGTTTATGAGACCCAGTACTTC. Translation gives CATSERGVYETQYF.

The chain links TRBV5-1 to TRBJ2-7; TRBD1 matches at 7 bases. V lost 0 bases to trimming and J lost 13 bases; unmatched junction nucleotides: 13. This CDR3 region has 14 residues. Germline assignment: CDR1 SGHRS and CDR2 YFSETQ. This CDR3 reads CASSLGGGQPLLYF. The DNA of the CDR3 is TGCGCCAGCAGCTTGGGTGGGGGACAGCCGCTACTTTACTTC.

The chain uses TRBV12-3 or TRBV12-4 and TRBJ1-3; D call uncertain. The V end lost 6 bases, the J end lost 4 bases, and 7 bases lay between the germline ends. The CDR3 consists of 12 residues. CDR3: CASSQQGNTIYF. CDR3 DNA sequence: TGTGCCAGCAGCCAACAAGGAAACACCATATATTTT.

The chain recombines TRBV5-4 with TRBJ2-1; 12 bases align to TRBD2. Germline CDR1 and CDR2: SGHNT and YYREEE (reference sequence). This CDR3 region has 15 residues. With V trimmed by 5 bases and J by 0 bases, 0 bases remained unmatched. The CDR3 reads CASRTSGSSYNEQFF. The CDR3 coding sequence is TGTGCCAGCAGGACTAGCGGGAGCTCCTACAATGAGCAGTTCTTC.

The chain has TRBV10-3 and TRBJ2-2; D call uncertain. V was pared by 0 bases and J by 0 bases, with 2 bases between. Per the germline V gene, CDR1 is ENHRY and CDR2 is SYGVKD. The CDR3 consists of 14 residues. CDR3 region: CAISESSNTGELFF. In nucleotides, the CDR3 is TGTGCCATCAGTGAGTCTTCGAACACCGGGGAGCTGTTTTTT.

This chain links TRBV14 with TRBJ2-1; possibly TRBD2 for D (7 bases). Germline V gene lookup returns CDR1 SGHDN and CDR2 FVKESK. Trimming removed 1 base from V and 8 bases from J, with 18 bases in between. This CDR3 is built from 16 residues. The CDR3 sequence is CASSQVGGPGLDEQFF. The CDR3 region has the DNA TGTGCCAGCAGCCAAGTGGGGGGGCCTGGTCTAGATGAGCAGTTCTTC.

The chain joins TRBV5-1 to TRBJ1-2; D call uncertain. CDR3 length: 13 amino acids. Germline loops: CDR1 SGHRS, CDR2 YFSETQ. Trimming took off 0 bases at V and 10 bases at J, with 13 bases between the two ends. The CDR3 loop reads CASSLDFDLDYTF. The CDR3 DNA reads TGCGCCAGCAGCTTGGACTTTGACTTGGACTACACCTTC.

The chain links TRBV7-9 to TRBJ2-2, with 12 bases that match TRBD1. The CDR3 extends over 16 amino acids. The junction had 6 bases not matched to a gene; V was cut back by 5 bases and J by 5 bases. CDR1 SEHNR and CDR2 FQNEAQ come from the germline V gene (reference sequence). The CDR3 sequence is CASSLGTGGHTGELFF. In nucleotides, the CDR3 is TGTGCCAGCAGCCTGGGGACAGGGGGCCATACCGGGGAGCTGTTTTTT.

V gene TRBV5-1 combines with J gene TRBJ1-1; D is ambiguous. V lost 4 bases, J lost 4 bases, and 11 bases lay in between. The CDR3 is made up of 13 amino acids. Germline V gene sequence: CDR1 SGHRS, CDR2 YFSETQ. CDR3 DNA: TGCGCCAGCAGCGGGGATGGAGGCACTGAAGCTTTCTTT. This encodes CASSGDGGTEAFF. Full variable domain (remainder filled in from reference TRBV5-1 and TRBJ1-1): KAGVTQTPRYLIKTRGQQVTLSCSPISGHRSVSWYQQTPGQGLQFLFEYFSETQRNKGNFPGRFSGRQFSNSRSEMNVSTLELGDSALYLCASSGDGGTEAFFGQGTRLTVV.

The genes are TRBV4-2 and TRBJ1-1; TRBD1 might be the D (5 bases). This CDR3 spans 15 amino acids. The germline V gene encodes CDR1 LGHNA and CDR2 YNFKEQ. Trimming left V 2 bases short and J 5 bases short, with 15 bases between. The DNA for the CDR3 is TGTGCCAGCAGCCAAATCAACCGGGGGGGGACTGAAGCTTTCTTT. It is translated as CASSQINRGGTEAFF.

CDR3 in DNA: TGTGCCTGGAGTCCGCTTGACCAGGAGGAGGGCTACACCTTC. Protein product: CAWSPLDQEEGYTF. This rearrangement joins TRBV30 to TRBJ1-2, with no clear D. Germline assignment: CDR1 GTSNPN and CDR2 SVGIG (reference sequence). Trimming removed 2 bases at V and 8 bases at J, with 18 bases between. CDR3 length: 14 residues. The full variable domain, in which reference TRBV30 and TRBJ1-2 provide the parts outside the CDR3, is SQTIHQWPATLVQPVGSPLSLECTVEGTSNPNLYWYRQAAGRGLQLLFYSVGIGQISSEVPQNLSASRPQDRQFILSSKKLLLSDSGFYLCAWSPLDQEEGYTFGSGTRLTVV.

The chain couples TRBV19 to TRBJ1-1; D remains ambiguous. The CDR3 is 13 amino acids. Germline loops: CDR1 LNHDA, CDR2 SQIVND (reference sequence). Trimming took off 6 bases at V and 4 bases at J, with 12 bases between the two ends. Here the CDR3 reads CASSARTSTEAFF. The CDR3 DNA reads TGTGCCAGTAGCGCCCGGACGAGCACTGAAGCTTTCTTT.